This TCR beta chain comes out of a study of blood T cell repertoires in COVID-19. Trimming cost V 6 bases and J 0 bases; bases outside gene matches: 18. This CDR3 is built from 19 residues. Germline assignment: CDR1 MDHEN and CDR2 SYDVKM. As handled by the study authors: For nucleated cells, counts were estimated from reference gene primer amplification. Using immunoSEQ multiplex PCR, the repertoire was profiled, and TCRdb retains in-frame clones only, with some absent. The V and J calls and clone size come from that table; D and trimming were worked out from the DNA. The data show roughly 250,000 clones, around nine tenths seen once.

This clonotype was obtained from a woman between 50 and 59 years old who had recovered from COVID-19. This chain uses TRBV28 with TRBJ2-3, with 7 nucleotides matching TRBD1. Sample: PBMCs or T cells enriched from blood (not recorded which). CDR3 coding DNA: TGTGCCAGCAGCTTACCCGGGGACAGTGTTTCGGGAAGCACAGATACGCAGTATTTT. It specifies CASSLPGDSVSGSTDTQYF.